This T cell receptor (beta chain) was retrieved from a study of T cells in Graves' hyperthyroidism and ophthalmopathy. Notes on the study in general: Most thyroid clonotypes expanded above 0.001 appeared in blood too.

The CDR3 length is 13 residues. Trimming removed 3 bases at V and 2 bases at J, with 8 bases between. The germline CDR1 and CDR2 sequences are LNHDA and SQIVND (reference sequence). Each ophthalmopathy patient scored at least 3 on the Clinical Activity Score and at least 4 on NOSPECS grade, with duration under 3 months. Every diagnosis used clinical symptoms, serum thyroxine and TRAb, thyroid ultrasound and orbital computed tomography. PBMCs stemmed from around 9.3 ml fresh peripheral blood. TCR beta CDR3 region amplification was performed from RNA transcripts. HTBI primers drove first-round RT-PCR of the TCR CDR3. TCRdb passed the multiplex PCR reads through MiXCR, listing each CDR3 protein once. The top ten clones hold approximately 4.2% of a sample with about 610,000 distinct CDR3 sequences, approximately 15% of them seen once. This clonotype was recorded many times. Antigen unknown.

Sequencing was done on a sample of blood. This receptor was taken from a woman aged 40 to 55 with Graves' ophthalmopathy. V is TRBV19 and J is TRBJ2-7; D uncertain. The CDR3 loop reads CASSISLAYEQYF. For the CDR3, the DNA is TGTGCCAGTAGTATTAGCCTAGCCTACGAGCAGTACTTC.